This entry is about one T cell receptor (beta chain). Authors' methods: Counts of nucleated cells, estimated from reference gene primer amplification, were obtained. Sequenced by immunoSEQ multiplex PCR; TCRdb stores in-frame clones only, minus some. That table furnishes V, J and clone size, whereas the DNA furnished D and trimming. In the table there are some 290,000 clones, approximately 81% of which are singletons. The data derive from a study of blood T cell repertoires in COVID-19. Turning to the study itself: Sites in the United States, Italy and Spain provided acute and convalescent COVID-19 samples. In each case, the material was cDNA or gDNA derived from T cells, B-cell-depleted T cells, or PBMCs.

The CDR3 has 16 residues. Trimming cost V 4 bases and J 3 bases; bases outside gene matches: 12. Germline CDR1 and CDR2: SGDLS and YYNGEE. The sequence was collected from a woman aged 55 to 70 with active or convalescent COVID-19. The gene calls are TRBV9 and TRBJ1-2; the match to TRBD1 covers 7 bases. The sequenced sample was peripheral blood. The CDR3 is CASSSPSTGSDYGYTF. The CDR3 bases are TGTGCCAGCAGCTCACCCTCGACAGGGTCGGACTATGGCTACACCTTC.